The rows below give T cell receptor beta chains drawn from one sample of a study of T cells in Graves' hyperthyroidism and ophthalmopathy. TCRdb re-called the multiplex PCR reads with MiXCR, one entry per CDR3 protein. The repertoire holds about 300,000 distinct CDR3 sequences, with around 19% as singletons. What was sequenced was blood. The receptor source for this set is a middle-aged man with Graves' ophthalmopathy. The CDR3 runs from the conserved cysteine through the conserved F or W. The D gene is left open where the match is weak. The size of a clone is reported for some rows only, either as once, few or many, or as a class for expanded clones.

d_call	v_call	j_call	clone_size	cdr3_nt	cdr3_aa
TRBD1	TRBV20-1	TRBJ1-5	many	TGCAGTGCCCGGACAGGGGGAGGTAATCAGCCCCAGCATTTT	CSARTGGGNQPQHF
.	TRBV15	TRBJ1-1	.	TGTGCCACCAGCAAGCTGAACACTGAAGCTTTCTTT	CATSKLNTEAFF
.	TRBV7-9	TRBJ1-1	many	TGTGCCAGCAGCTTAGGGATCACTGAAGCTTTCTTT	CASSLGITEAFF
.	TRBV11-2	TRBJ2-2	many	TGTGCCAGCAGCCCCCTTCACACCGGGGAGCTGTTTTTT	CASSPLHTGELFF
TRBD2	TRBV9	TRBJ2-1	once	TGTGCCAGCAGCGCAAAGGGAGTAGCGGGACCCTACAATGAGCAGTTCTTC	CASSAKGVAGPYNEQFF
.	TRBV6-1	TRBJ1-1	many	TGTGCCAGCAGTTCCCCGGGCAGCTCTTTGAACACTGAAGCTTTCTTT	CASSSPGSSLNTEAFF
TRBD2	TRBV6-1	TRBJ2-7	.	TGTGCCAGCGCTCCAGTCGGGGGAGGGCCAGTAAAGCAGTACTTC	CASAPVGGGPVKQYF
.	TRBV19	TRBJ1-4	.	TGTGCCAGTAATTCCGCAGGGAGCCGCGACCAAAAACTGTTTTTT	CASNSAGSRDQKLFF
.	TRBV10-3	TRBJ2-1	.	TGTGCCATCAGTGAGCCCGGGCCCCTTAACAATGAGCAGTTCTTC	CAISEPGPLNNEQFF
.	TRBV6-1	TRBJ2-4	few	TGTGCCAGCTCCAGCAGCAACAAAAACATTCAGTACTTC	CASSSSNKNIQYF
.	TRBV5-1	TRBJ2-5	.	TGCGCCAGCAGCTTAGAGGGACACTTGGAGACCCAGTACTTC	CASSLEGHLETQYF
.	TRBV7-9	TRBJ1-1	.	TGTGCCAGCAGCCCAGGGGTCTCAGGGGTGGGTGAGCGTGAAGCTTTCTTT	CASSPGVSGVGEREAFF
.	TRBV3-1	TRBJ2-2	.	TGTGCCAGCACCCCCGAAGGAGGGACCGGGGAGCTGTTTTTT	CASTPEGGTGELFF
TRBD1	TRBV19	TRBJ1-4	once	TGTGCCAGTAGCTCAACGAGGACAGGGCCCGAAAAACTGTTTTTT	CASSSTRTGPEKLFF
TRBD1	TRBV24-1	TRBJ2-5	few	TGTGCCACCAGTGATGGGGACAGGAGAACCCAAGAGACCCAGTACTTC	CATSDGDRRTQETQYF
TRBD1	TRBV28	TRBJ2-7	.	TGTGCCAGCAGTCAGACAGGGGGGAGATACGAGCAGTACTTC	CASSQTGGRYEQYF
TRBD2	TRBV2	TRBJ2-7	many	TGTGCCAGCAGAGGGACTAGCGGGGATTCCTACGAGCAGTACTTC	CASRGTSGDSYEQYF
.	TRBV11-3	TRBJ2-5	once	TGTGCCAGCAGCATCTCCATTTGGGGCGGTCAAGAGACCCAGTACTTC	CASSISIWGGQETQYF
.	TRBV5-1	TRBJ2-7	many	TGCGCCAGCAGCTTGGGGTCCAGGAGCTACGAGCAGTACTTC	CASSLGSRSYEQYF
TRBD1	TRBV20-1	TRBJ2-7	few	TGCAGTGCTAGCCCCGGGACAGGGGGCTACGAGCAGTACTTC	CSASPGTGGYEQYF
TRBD1	TRBV9	TRBJ2-1	.	TGTGCCAGCACCAAACCCGGGACAGGTAATGAGCAGTTCTTC	CASTKPGTGNEQFF
TRBD1	TRBV20-1	TRBJ1-1	.	TGCAGTGCTAGAAGGGGGCAGGGCGAAGCTTTCTTT	CSARRGQGEAFF
TRBD2	TRBV20-1	TRBJ2-3	.	TGCAGTGCTCAGCGACTAGCGGGAGACACAGATACGCAGTATTTT	CSAQRLAGDTDTQYF
TRBD2	TRBV20-1	TRBJ2-7	many	TGCAGTGCTAGAGGGACTAGCGGGATTTCCGAGCAGTACTTC	CSARGTSGISEQYF
TRBD2	TRBV4-1	TRBJ2-3	.	TGCGCCAGCAGCCACCCAGAGGGGCTAGCGGGAGGGATGACAGATACGCAGTATTTT	CASSHPEGLAGGMTDTQYF
.	TRBV6-1	TRBJ1-1	.	TGTGCCAGCAGTGTACAGGGCGCTGAAGCTTTCTTT	CASSVQGAEAFF
.	TRBV4-1	TRBJ1-1	many	TGCGCCAGCAGCCAAGAGCGATACACTGAAGCTTTCTTT	CASSQERYTEAFF
.	TRBV29-1	TRBJ2-7	.	TGCAGCGTTGAGGACCCGAGGGGGAAACCCTACGAGCAGTACTTC	CSVEDPRGKPYEQYF
.	TRBV7-6	TRBJ2-6	few	TGTGCCAGCAGCTTAGCGCAGCCACTGCTCTCTGGGGCCAACGTCCTGACTTTC	CASSLAQPLLSGANVLTF
.	TRBV5-1	TRBJ1-1	many	TGCGCCAGCAGCTCCGGGGACCTCGGGATAAACACTGAAGCTTTCTTT	CASSSGDLGINTEAFF
TRBD2	TRBV9	TRBJ2-5	.	TGTGCCAGCAGCTTGGGACTAGCGGGAGATGGGGAGACCCAGTACTTC	CASSLGLAGDGETQYF
.	TRBV30	TRBJ2-7	many	TGTGCCTGGAGTTTGCTGGGCGTCGAGCAGTACTTC	CAWSLLGVEQYF
.	TRBV6-1	TRBJ1-2	many	TGTGCCAGCACTGCCGCGGACAGACAGATCGTCTATGGCTACACCTTC	CASTAADRQIVYGYTF